The rows below give T cell receptor beta chains drawn from one sample of a study of cytomegalovirus exposure and HLA in healthy donors. TCRdb's copy holds only in-frame clones and misses some; the assay was immunoSEQ multiplex PCR. The sample carries about 140,000 clones, 65% to 85% recorded once. The sequenced sample was PBMCs. These receptors were obtained from a man aged 18 to 29 in good health and CMV-seronegative. CDR3s include the opening cysteine and the closing phenylalanine or tryptophan. Each record gives: CDR3 protein, CDR3 DNA, clone size, D gene, J gene, V gene. D genes are given only for firm matches. For some rows the clone size is stated as once, few or many, or as a class when expanded; others skip it.

CASSTSVLTEAFF,TGTGCCAGTAGTACGTCGGTCTTAACTGAAGCTTTCTTT,NA,NA,TRBJ1-1,TRBV19
CASSSSVRPVDTEAFF,TGTGCCAGCAGCTCCAGTGTGCGGCCTGTAGATACTGAAGCTTTCTTT,once,NA,TRBJ1-1,TRBV7-6
CASSFLAGGSYTGELFF,TGTGCCAGCAGTTTTCTAGCGGGGGGCTCGTACACCGGGGAGCTGTTTTTT,NA,TRBD2,TRBJ2-2,TRBV11-3
CASSSRSPETQYF,TGTGCCAGCTCCTCCCGGAGCCCAGAGACCCAGTACTTC,NA,NA,TRBJ2-5,TRBV18
CASSPAGLPGTQYF,TGTGCCAGCAGTCCTGCAGGCCTCCCAGGGACCCAGTACTTC,NA,NA,TRBJ2-5,TRBV27
CASSDAVQFF,TGTGCCAGCAGTGATGCGGTGCAGTTCTTC,few,NA,TRBJ2-1,TRBV2
CASSLVGGGANSPLHF,TGCGCCAGCAGCTTGGTAGGGGGCGGAGCCAATTCACCCCTCCACTTT,NA,TRBD1,TRBJ1-6,TRBV5-1
CASSQLYRDSNYGYTF,TGCGCCAGCAGCCAACTATACCGGGACAGTAACTATGGCTACACCTTC,few,TRBD1,TRBJ1-2,TRBV4-1
CASSVDPGSEKLFF,TGTGCCAGCAGCGTAGACCCCGGGAGTGAAAAACTGTTTTTT,NA,NA,TRBJ1-4,TRBV9
CAWSEGRGVYGYTF,TGTGCCTGGAGCGAGGGCAGGGGGGTTTATGGCTACACCTTC,NA,TRBD1,TRBJ1-2,TRBV30
CASSQSGLRGDIQYF,TGCGCCAGCAGCCAATCGGGACTAAGAGGAGACATTCAGTACTTC,NA,TRBD2,TRBJ2-4,TRBV4-1
CASSLRDICTDTQYF,TGTGCCAGCAGCCTGAGGGACATTTGCACAGATACGCAGTATTTT,NA,NA,TRBJ2-3,TRBV7-2
CASSPGLAGPTGELFF,TGTGCCAGCAGCCCCGGACTAGCGGGGCCAACCGGGGAGCTGTTTTTT,NA,TRBD2,TRBJ2-2,TRBV14
CASSIQGDYGYTF,TGTGCCAGTAGTATACAGGGCGACTATGGCTACACCTTC,NA,NA,TRBJ1-2,TRBV19
CASSLWADTQYF,TGTGCCAGCAGCTTATGGGCGGATACGCAGTATTTT,NA,NA,TRBJ2-3,TRBV7-9
CASSRLAGTGLDYGYTF,TGTGCCAGCAGCAGACTGGCCGGGACAGGGTTGGACTATGGCTACACCTTC,NA,TRBD1,TRBJ1-2,TRBV5-5
CSSSPWTGSSYNSPLHF,TGTTCCAGCAGCCCTTGGACAGGGAGCTCCTATAATTCACCCCTCCACTTT,NA,TRBD1,TRBJ1-6,TRBV7-9
CASLRTGNTGELFF,TGTGCCAGCCTGCGGACAGGGAACACCGGGGAGCTGTTTTTT,few,TRBD1,TRBJ2-2,TRBV2
CASGLIPTGLSTTYEQYF,TGTGCTAGTGGTTTGATACCAACAGGGTTAAGTACGACCTACGAGCAGTACTTC,NA,NA,TRBJ2-7,TRBV12-5
CSAKVLPEDYGYTF,TGCAGCGCCAAGGTCCTCCCTGAGGACTATGGCTACACCTTC,NA,NA,TRBJ1-2,TRBV29-1
CASSESALLRNEKLFF,TGTGCCAGCAGCGAGTCAGCCCTTTTGCGGAATGAAAAACTGTTTTTT,NA,NA,TRBJ1-4,TRBV9
CASSRPGGSDEQYF,TGTGCCAGCAGCCGCCCAGGGGGGTCGGACGAGCAGTACTTC,few,NA,TRBJ2-7,TRBV7-9